Presented here are 21 T cell receptor beta chains from one specimen sequenced in a study of T cell changes during pregnancy in multiple sclerosis. Sequenced by immunoSEQ multiplex PCR; TCRdb stores in-frame clones only, minus some. This table has some 39,000 clones, roughly 92% appearing once. The specimen was PBMCs (not recorded whether the cells were cultured). Receptor source: a female donor with multiple sclerosis, enrolled in a pregnancy study.

This chain joins TRBV5-1 and TRBJ2-2; 9 bases match TRBD1. The CDR3 covers 16 residues. Germline assignment: CDR1 SGHRS and CDR2 YFSETQ. The junction had 6 bases not matched to a gene; V was cut back by 2 bases and J by 4 bases. This CDR3 is CASSLQKTGGTGELFF. The CDR3 nucleotides are TGCGCCAGCAGCTTACAAAAGACAGGGGGCACCGGGGAGCTGTTTTTT.

This rearrangement joins TRBV30 to TRBJ1-2; D is ambiguous. V lost 2 bases and J lost 5, with 12 bases in between. The CDR3 spans 13 residues. Germline lookup yields CDR1 GTSNPN and CDR2 SVGIG (reference sequence). The CDR3 nucleotides are TGTGCCTGGAGTTCACAGACCCTTTATGGCTACACCTTC. The encoded protein is CAWSSQTLYGYTF.

The CDR3: CASSVTGAHQPQHF. CDR3 bases: TGTGCCAGTAGTGTTACGGGGGCCCATCAGCCCCAGCATTTT. This rearrangement joins TRBV19 to TRBJ1-5, with D maybe TRBD1 (6 bases). The V end was cut by 5 bases, the J end by 5 bases, with 13 bases between. This CDR3 is 14 amino acids long. Germline CDR1 LNHDA, CDR2 SQIVND (reference sequence).

J is TRBJ1-2 and V is TRBV4-3; 9 bases map to TRBD1. CDR3 length: 15 residues. Germline V gives CDR1 LGHNA, CDR2 YSLEER. J was trimmed by 4 bases and V by 3 bases; bases with no gene match: 6. The CDR3 DNA reads as TGCGCCAGCAGCCAGGGCGGACAGGGGTCCTATGGCTACACCTTC. Residues: CASSQGGQGSYGYTF.

The chain links TRBV11-2 to TRBJ1-2, with TRBD1 matching over 8 bases. Trimming at V came to 1 base and at J to 4 bases, leaving 5 bases not matched to a gene. The CDR3 runs 15 residues. CDR1 is SGHAT and CDR2 is FQNNGV in the germline V gene. CDR3 sequence: CASSLATGGGYGYTF. For the CDR3, the DNA is TGTGCCAGCAGCTTAGCCACAGGGGGAGGCTATGGCTACACCTTC.

This chain connects TRBV4-1 to TRBJ1-4; D is perhaps TRBD1 (5 bases). CDR3 size: 14 residues. Trimming left V 3 bases short and J 4 bases short, with 9 bases between. Per germline, CDR1 MGHRA and CDR2 YSYEKL. The CDR3 sequence is CASSQGDGNEKLFF. The CDR3 coding sequence is TGCGCCAGCAGCCAGGGGGACGGTAATGAAAAACTGTTTTTT.

This chain connects TRBV28 to TRBJ2-5; no clear D. This CDR3 is 12 amino acids long. CDR1 is MDHEN and CDR2 is SYDVKM in the germline V gene. Between the trimmed V and J ends, which lost 1 base and 2 bases, there was a span of 2 bases. CDR3 DNA: TGTGCCAGCAGTTTATTACAAGAGACCCAGTACTTC. It yields the protein CASSLLQETQYF.

The chain links TRBV28 to TRBJ2-1; D uncertain. Germline CDR1 reads MDHEN; CDR2 reads SYDVKM. The CDR3 length is 13 residues. The V and J ends lost 5 bases and 9 bases respectively, with 14 bases between them. CDR3 bases: TGTGCCAGCAGTCAAGGAGTTCGCGGTGAGCAGTTCTTC. Its protein is CASSQGVRGEQFF.

The chain joins TRBV4-3 to TRBJ2-1; 11 nucleotides line up with TRBD2. V gave up 0 bases and J gave up 10 bases; unmatched junction bases: 11. This CDR3 is 17 amino acids long. Germline CDR1 LGHNA, CDR2 YSLEER. CDR3: CASSQDGLAGPLGEQFF. The CDR3 bases are TGCGCCAGCAGCCAAGATGGACTAGCGGGCCCCCTCGGGGAGCAGTTCTTC.

The chain links TRBV7-3 to TRBJ2-2, with D possibly being TRBD1 (6 bases). Germline assignment: CDR1 SGHTA and CDR2 FQGTGA. V was shortened by 0 bases and J by 6 bases, with 11 bases between the two germline ends. CDR3 length: 15 residues. In DNA form, the CDR3 reads TGTGCCAGCAGCTTAACGGTCAGGGGATCCGGGGAGCTGTTTTTT. This encodes CASSLTVRGSGELFF.

The V call is TRBV4-3, the J call TRBJ2-1; D possibly corresponds to TRBD2 (5 bases). Germline assignment: CDR1 LGHNA and CDR2 YSLEER. With 0 bases removed from V and 3 bases from J, the gap between germline ends came to 12 bases. The CDR3 loop spans 16 amino acids. CDR3 nucleotide sequence: TGCGCCAGCAGCCAAGAGGCGGTACGGGACTACAATGAGCAGTTCTTC. Protein sequence: CASSQEAVRDYNEQFF.

The chain couples TRBV5-6 to TRBJ2-7; no firm D call. The CDR3 contains 14 residues. The germline CDR1 and CDR2 sequences are SGHDT and YYEEEE. The V gene lost 1 base and the J gene lost 2 bases, with 10 bases spanning the gap. The CDR3 spells CASSLFRNPYEQYF. CDR3 nucleotides: TGTGCCAGCAGCTTGTTCAGGAACCCCTACGAGCAGTACTTC.

This clone occurred a few times. The chain uses TRBV6-4 and TRBJ2-2, with 8 bases identical to TRBD2. Germline V gene sequence: CDR1 MRHNA, CDR2 SNTAGT. The junction had 3 bases not matched to a gene; V was cut back by 0 bases and J by 0 bases. The CDR3 is 17 residues long. The CDR3 region has the DNA TGTGCCAGCAGTGACTCCCGGGAGGGGGCGAACACCGGGGAGCTGTTTTTT. It is translated as CASSDSREGANTGELFF.

This chain connects TRBV14 to TRBJ2-1; D is ambiguous. This CDR3 has 12 residues. Trimming pared 4 bases from V and 7 bases from J, leaving 8 bases between. The germline V gene has CDR1 SGHDN and CDR2 FVKESK. DNA for the CDR3: TGTGCCAGCAGCCCTCAGCCAAATGAGCAGTTCTTC. Its protein product is CASSPQPNEQFF.

The J gene is TRBJ2-2, the V gene TRBV11-3; no definite D call. V was cut by 3 bases and J by 1 base, with 9 bases left in between. The length of the CDR3 is 15 residues. The V gene's germline CDR1 is SGHNT and CDR2 YENEEA. CDR3 nucleotide sequence: TGTGCCAGCAGCTTTACCGGGCGGAACACCGGGGAGCTGTTTTTT. Its translation: CASSFTGRNTGELFF.

As to this clone: Other DNA sequences in the sample encode the same CDR3. The J gene is TRBJ2-1, the V gene TRBV2; D gene ambiguous. CDR3 size: 13 residues. Germline-derived CDR1 and CDR2 are SNHLY and FYNNEI. With 1 base removed from V and 4 bases from J, the gap between germline ends came to 5 bases. As DNA, the CDR3 is TGTGCCAGCAGTGAAGGACTTTACAATGAGCAGTTCTTC. This encodes CASSEGLYNEQFF.

The chain is built from TRBV19 and TRBJ2-7; no clear D gene. The CDR3 totals 12 residues. V was cut by 9 bases and J by 0 bases, with 9 bases left in between. Per germline, CDR1 LNHDA and CDR2 SQIVND (reference sequence). The CDR3, as DNA: TGTGCCAGCAGAGACGCCTCCTACGAGCAGTACTTC. The encoded protein is CASRDASYEQYF.

V and J are TRBV29-1 and TRBJ2-3, with 7 bases lining up with TRBD2. The V gene end was trimmed by 2 bases and the J gene end by 2 bases; junction bases not matched to a gene: 10. The CDR3 consists of 16 residues. The germline V gene encodes CDR1 SQVTM and CDR2 ANQGSEA. CDR3 residues: CSVELRDYRPTDTQYF. The CDR3 region has the DNA TGCAGCGTTGAACTCAGGGACTACCGCCCCACAGATACGCAGTATTTT.

The chain recombines TRBV4-2 with TRBJ1-2; 7 nucleotides align to TRBD1. The V gene's germline CDR1 is LGHNA and CDR2 YNFKEQ. The junction had 3 bases not matched to a gene; V was cut back by 1 base and J by 4 bases. The CDR3 contains 14 residues. This CDR3 reads CASSQGQGGYGYTF. CDR3 DNA sequence: TGTGCCAGCAGCCAAGGACAGGGCGGCTATGGCTACACCTTC.

The chain links TRBV28 to TRBJ1-1; D remains ambiguous. Trimming removed 2 bases at V and 1 base at J, with 5 bases between. Germline assignment: CDR1 MDHEN and CDR2 SYDVKM. This CDR3 is 13 amino acids long. CDR3 amino acids: CASSLAGNTEAFF. The CDR3 bases are TGTGCCAGCAGTTTAGCAGGGAACACTGAAGCTTTCTTT.

The rearrangement joins TRBV7-9 to TRBJ2-5; 8 positions agree with TRBD2. This CDR3 comprises 15 residues. Germline lookup yields CDR1 SEHNR and CDR2 FQNEAQ (reference sequence). The J segment lost 3 bases and the V segment lost 5 bases, leaving 8 bases of the junction unmatched. The CDR3 DNA is TGTGCCAGCAGCCCACGGGGTAGCGGGGAAGAGACCCAGTACTTC. It yields the protein CASSPRGSGEETQYF.